These T cell receptor beta chains were read from a single sample in a study of blood T cells in healthy people across ages. TCRdb reprocessed the 5' RACE reads with MiXCR, giving one entry per CDR3 protein. The sample records 1 million or so distinct CDR3 sequences, 35% to 50% being singletons. The sequenced material came from blood. The receptors derive from a woman between 55 and 75 years old in good health. The CDR3 runs from the conserved cysteine through the conserved F or W. A D gene is named only where the DNA matches it firmly. Rows give clone size only sometimes, using once, few, many, or a class for an expanded clone.

V gene: TRBV6-2/TRBV6-3; J gene: TRBJ2-7; clone size: NA; D gene: NA; CDR3 protein: CASSYSTSTHEQYF; CDR3 DNA: TGTGCCAGCAGTTACTCGACTAGTACCCACGAGCAGTACTTC
V gene: TRBV2; J gene: TRBJ2-5; clone size: NA; D gene: TRBD2; CDR3 protein: CASRKGLAGQTQYF; CDR3 DNA: TGTGCCAGCAGGAAAGGACTAGCGGGACAGACCCAGTACTTC
V gene: TRBV7-7; J gene: TRBJ2-3; clone size: few; D gene: NA; CDR3 protein: CASSKQGDTQYF; CDR3 DNA: TGTGCCAGCAGCAAACAGGGTGATACGCAGTATTTT
V gene: TRBV12-3/TRBV12-4; J gene: TRBJ2-5; clone size: few; D gene: TRBD2; CDR3 protein: CASSSGTIGFEQYF; CDR3 DNA: TGTGCCAGCAGCTCCGGGACTATAGGGTTTGAGCAGTACTTC
V gene: TRBV20-1; J gene: TRBJ1-6; clone size: NA; D gene: NA; CDR3 protein: CSASATAFSSYNSPLHF; CDR3 DNA: TGCAGTGCTTCAGCGACGGCCTTTAGCTCCTATAATTCACCCCTCCACTTT
V gene: TRBV5-1; J gene: TRBJ1-1; clone size: NA; D gene: NA; CDR3 protein: CASSEQVWPDTEAFF; CDR3 DNA: TGCGCCAGCAGCGAGCAGGTGTGGCCTGACACTGAAGCTTTCTTT
V gene: TRBV6-5; J gene: TRBJ2-7; clone size: NA; D gene: NA; CDR3 protein: CASAPQVNYEQYF; CDR3 DNA: TGTGCCAGCGCTCCCCAGGTAAACTACGAGCAGTACTTC
V gene: TRBV5-5; J gene: TRBJ2-1; clone size: few; D gene: TRBD2; CDR3 protein: CASSLGGLAGGGEQFF; CDR3 DNA: TGTGCCAGCAGCTTGGGCGGGCTAGCGGGAGGGGGTGAGCAGTTCTTC
V gene: TRBV6-6; J gene: TRBJ2-7; clone size: many; D gene: NA; CDR3 protein: CASSGSVYEQYF; CDR3 DNA: TGTGCCAGCAGTGGGAGTGTCTACGAGCAGTACTTC
V gene: TRBV25-1; J gene: TRBJ2-7; clone size: NA; D gene: NA; CDR3 protein: CASSAQGFRYEQYF; CDR3 DNA: TGTGCCAGCAGTGCTCAAGGGTTCAGGTACGAGCAGTACTTC
V gene: TRBV11-2; J gene: TRBJ1-2; clone size: NA; D gene: NA; CDR3 protein: CASSPPPGPYGYTF; CDR3 DNA: TGTGCCAGCAGCCCGCCGCCGGGGCCCTATGGCTACACCTTC
V gene: TRBV9; J gene: TRBJ2-7; clone size: NA; D gene: TRBD1; CDR3 protein: CASGAGTGVYEQYF; CDR3 DNA: TGTGCCAGCGGGGCGGGGACAGGGGTTTACGAGCAGTACTTC
V gene: TRBV15; J gene: TRBJ1-1; clone size: few; D gene: NA; CDR3 protein: CATSRVGYTEAFF; CDR3 DNA: TGTGCCACCAGCAGAGTTGGGTACACTGAAGCTTTCTTT
V gene: TRBV6-6; J gene: TRBJ2-7; clone size: NA; D gene: TRBD1; CDR3 protein: CASSRGDRGPEQYF; CDR3 DNA: TGTGCCAGCAGCAGGGGGGACAGGGGGCCCGAGCAGTACTTC
V gene: TRBV7-7; J gene: TRBJ2-7; clone size: few; D gene: TRBD2; CDR3 protein: CASSPLAGNEQYF; CDR3 DNA: TGTGCCAGCAGCCCACTAGCGGGAAACGAGCAGTACTTC
V gene: TRBV12-3/TRBV12-4; J gene: TRBJ2-5; clone size: NA; D gene: NA; CDR3 protein: CASRHASGETQYF; CDR3 DNA: TGTGCCAGCAGGCACGCGAGCGGGGAGACCCAGTACTTC
V gene: TRBV10-3; J gene: TRBJ2-1; clone size: many; D gene: NA; CDR3 protein: CAISSSYNEQFF; CDR3 DNA: TGTGCCATCAGTTCTTCCTACAATGAGCAGTTCTTC
V gene: TRBV28; J gene: TRBJ1-1; clone size: few; D gene: TRBD1; CDR3 protein: CASREQGEAFF; CDR3 DNA: TGTGCCAGCAGGGAACAGGGGGAAGCTTTCTTT
V gene: TRBV27; J gene: TRBJ2-7; clone size: NA; D gene: NA; CDR3 protein: CASSPTQGGISEQYF; CDR3 DNA: TGTGCCAGCAGTCCGACCCAGGGAGGAATTTCCGAGCAGTACTTC
V gene: TRBV25-1; J gene: TRBJ2-3; clone size: NA; D gene: NA; CDR3 protein: CASQQGGSITDTQYF; CDR3 DNA: TGTGCCAGCCAACAGGGCGGGAGTATAACAGATACGCAGTATTTT
V gene: TRBV14; J gene: TRBJ1-1; clone size: NA; D gene: NA; CDR3 protein: CASSQAAANTEAFF; CDR3 DNA: TGTGCCAGCAGCCAAGCGGCAGCTAACACTGAAGCTTTCTTT
V gene: TRBV5-1; J gene: TRBJ1-2; clone size: NA; D gene: TRBD1; CDR3 protein: CASSSDTGTGGIYGYTF; CDR3 DNA: TGCGCCAGCAGCTCGGATACCGGGACAGGGGGCATCTATGGCTACACCTTC
V gene: TRBV7-9; J gene: TRBJ1-2; clone size: few; D gene: NA; CDR3 protein: CASALEGRWDYGYTF; CDR3 DNA: TGTGCCAGCGCCTTAGAAGGACGGTGGGACTATGGCTACACCTTC
V gene: TRBV24-1; J gene: TRBJ2-7; clone size: NA; D gene: TRBD2; CDR3 protein: CATSPGGAAYEQYF; CDR3 DNA: TGTGCCACCAGTCCCGGGGGGGCCGCCTACGAGCAGTACTTC
V gene: TRBV7-9; J gene: TRBJ2-3; clone size: few; D gene: TRBD1; CDR3 protein: CASSFTGGGTDTQYF; CDR3 DNA: TGTGCCAGCAGCTTTACAGGGGGCGGTACAGATACGCAGTATTTT
V gene: TRBV25-1; J gene: TRBJ2-7; clone size: NA; D gene: NA; CDR3 protein: CASSLTNEQYF; CDR3 DNA: TGTGCCAGCAGTCTGACCAATGAGCAGTACTTC
V gene: TRBV10-3; J gene: TRBJ2-3; clone size: NA; D gene: TRBD1; CDR3 protein: CTISDRDRATDTQYF; CDR3 DNA: TGTACCATCAGTGACCGGGACAGGGCCACAGATACGCAGTATTTT
V gene: TRBV6-5; J gene: TRBJ1-1; clone size: NA; D gene: NA; CDR3 protein: CASSYSTGYEAFF; CDR3 DNA: TGTGCCAGCAGTTACTCGACGGGGTACGAAGCTTTCTTT
V gene: TRBV28; J gene: TRBJ2-4; clone size: NA; D gene: TRBD1; CDR3 protein: CASSSPTGGVKAKNIQYF; CDR3 DNA: TGTGCCAGCAGTTCGCCAACAGGGGGAGTAAAGGCCAAAAACATTCAGTACTTC
V gene: TRBV28; J gene: TRBJ1-5; clone size: NA; D gene: TRBD1; CDR3 protein: CASTQTGTGDTYSNQPQHF; CDR3 DNA: TGTGCCAGCACGCAAACCGGGACAGGGGATACCTATAGCAATCAGCCCCAGCATTTT
V gene: TRBV5-5; J gene: TRBJ2-7; clone size: few; D gene: TRBD2; CDR3 protein: CASSPLAGERYEQYF; CDR3 DNA: TGTGCCAGCAGCCCACTAGCGGGAGAGCGATACGAGCAGTACTTC
V gene: TRBV15; J gene: TRBJ1-3; clone size: once; D gene: NA; CDR3 protein: CATSRDPSSGNTIYF; CDR3 DNA: TGTGCCACCAGCAGAGATCCTAGCTCTGGAAACACCATATATTTT
V gene: TRBV6-6; J gene: TRBJ1-2; clone size: NA; D gene: NA; CDR3 protein: CASRIPANYGYTF; CDR3 DNA: TGTGCCAGCAGGATACCCGCTAACTATGGCTACACCTTC
V gene: TRBV27; J gene: TRBJ2-7; clone size: NA; D gene: NA; CDR3 protein: CASSRASLHYEQYF; CDR3 DNA: TGTGCCAGCAGTAGAGCTAGCTTACACTACGAGCAGTACTTC
V gene: TRBV24-1; J gene: TRBJ2-3; clone size: NA; D gene: TRBD1; CDR3 protein: CATSDRDRGKADTQYF; CDR3 DNA: TGTGCCACCAGTGACCGGGACAGGGGAAAGGCAGATACGCAGTATTTT
V gene: TRBV20-1; J gene: TRBJ2-1; clone size: few; D gene: TRBD2; CDR3 protein: CSARNPAGGAYNEQFF; CDR3 DNA: TGCAGTGCTAGAAATCCAGCGGGAGGTGCCTACAATGAGCAGTTCTTC
V gene: TRBV6-2/TRBV6-3; J gene: TRBJ2-1; clone size: few; D gene: TRBD2; CDR3 protein: CASSYRSGIRNEQFF; CDR3 DNA: TGTGCCAGCAGTTACCGTAGCGGGATAAGGAATGAGCAGTTCTTC
V gene: TRBV9; J gene: TRBJ2-3; clone size: NA; D gene: NA; CDR3 protein: CASSRGRSGGTDTQYF; CDR3 DNA: TGTGCCAGCAGCCGAGGAAGGTCTGGAGGCACAGATACGCAGTATTTT
V gene: TRBV27; J gene: TRBJ2-1; clone size: few; D gene: NA; CDR3 protein: CASKTYWDEQFF; CDR3 DNA: TGTGCCAGCAAAACCTATTGGGATGAGCAGTTCTTC
V gene: TRBV14; J gene: TRBJ2-7; clone size: NA; D gene: TRBD1; CDR3 protein: CANSPVPGGSEQYF; CDR3 DNA: TGTGCCAACAGCCCCGTTCCAGGGGGAAGCGAGCAGTACTTC
V gene: TRBV7-9; J gene: TRBJ2-2; clone size: NA; D gene: TRBD2; CDR3 protein: CASSIIAFLAGGTGELFF; CDR3 DNA: TGTGCCAGCAGCATCATAGCCTTTCTGGCGGGGGGAACCGGGGAGCTGTTTTTT
V gene: TRBV12-3/TRBV12-4; J gene: TRBJ2-5; clone size: few; D gene: NA; CDR3 protein: CASSRTEQETQYF; CDR3 DNA: TGTGCCAGCTCTCGGACAGAGCAAGAGACCCAGTACTTC
V gene: TRBV5-1; J gene: TRBJ2-7; clone size: NA; D gene: TRBD1; CDR3 protein: CASSLLPSTGGYEQYF; CDR3 DNA: TGCGCCAGCAGCTTGCTCCCCTCGACAGGGGGCTACGAGCAGTACTTC
V gene: TRBV27; J gene: TRBJ2-5; clone size: NA; D gene: NA; CDR3 protein: CASRNLNQETQYF; CDR3 DNA: TGTGCCAGCAGGAACCTAAATCAAGAGACCCAGTACTTC
V gene: TRBV14; J gene: TRBJ2-1; clone size: NA; D gene: NA; CDR3 protein: CASSQVRTHYNEQFF; CDR3 DNA: TGTGCCAGCAGCCAAGTGAGGACCCACTACAATGAGCAGTTCTTC
V gene: TRBV20-1; J gene: TRBJ2-6; clone size: NA; D gene: NA; CDR3 protein: CSARGTAENSGANVLTF; CDR3 DNA: TGCAGTGCTAGAGGGACAGCCGAAAACTCTGGGGCCAACGTCCTGACTTTC
V gene: TRBV5-1; J gene: TRBJ2-4; clone size: once; D gene: NA; CDR3 protein: CASSKGHQNIQYF; CDR3 DNA: TGCGCCAGCAGCAAGGGCCACCAAAACATTCAGTACTTC
V gene: TRBV7-9; J gene: TRBJ2-1; clone size: NA; D gene: NA; CDR3 protein: CASSLALRPVEQFF; CDR3 DNA: TGTGCCAGCAGCTTAGCTCTTCGGCCGGTTGAGCAGTTCTTC
V gene: TRBV27; J gene: TRBJ2-4; clone size: few; D gene: TRBD2; CDR3 protein: CASRGGRLAKNIQYF; CDR3 DNA: TGTGCCAGCCGCGGGGGAAGACTAGCCAAAAACATTCAGTACTTC
V gene: TRBV7-9; J gene: TRBJ2-1; clone size: NA; D gene: TRBD2; CDR3 protein: CASSSGLAGESPNEQFF; CDR3 DNA: TGTGCCAGCAGCTCAGGACTAGCGGGAGAATCTCCCAATGAGCAGTTCTTC
V gene: TRBV11-2; J gene: TRBJ2-5; clone size: NA; D gene: NA; CDR3 protein: CASSLDHVQNEQYF; CDR3 DNA: TGTGCCAGCAGCTTAGATCATGTGCAGAATGAGCAGTACTTC
V gene: TRBV2; J gene: TRBJ2-1; clone size: NA; D gene: NA; CDR3 protein: CASSGWGLRSYNEQFF; CDR3 DNA: TGTGCCAGCAGTGGATGGGGCCTCCGCTCCTACAATGAGCAGTTCTTC
V gene: TRBV6-5; J gene: TRBJ2-7; clone size: NA; D gene: NA; CDR3 protein: CASSYSGSGLSYEQYF; CDR3 DNA: TGTGCCAGCAGTTACTCGGGTAGCGGACTCTCCTACGAGCAGTACTTC
V gene: TRBV20-1; J gene: TRBJ2-7; clone size: few; D gene: TRBD2; CDR3 protein: CSSLTGGLAGGVEQYF; CDR3 DNA: TGCAGTTCACTCACCGGGGGACTAGCGGGAGGGGTCGAGCAGTACTTC
V gene: TRBV10-3; J gene: TRBJ2-7; clone size: NA; D gene: NA; CDR3 protein: CAISESFGPSGTYEQYF; CDR3 DNA: TGTGCCATCAGTGAGTCGTTCGGTCCCAGTGGCACCTACGAGCAGTACTTC
V gene: TRBV20-1; J gene: TRBJ2-3; clone size: NA; D gene: NA; CDR3 protein: CSARDLPRGPTDTQYF; CDR3 DNA: TGCAGTGCTAGAGATCTCCCGCGGGGCCCCACAGATACGCAGTATTTT
V gene: TRBV7-6; J gene: TRBJ2-4; clone size: NA; D gene: TRBD2; CDR3 protein: CASSCLLSVAGVTAKNIQYF; CDR3 DNA: TGTGCCAGCAGTTGTTTATTGTCGGTAGCGGGAGTGACAGCCAAAAACATTCAGTACTTC